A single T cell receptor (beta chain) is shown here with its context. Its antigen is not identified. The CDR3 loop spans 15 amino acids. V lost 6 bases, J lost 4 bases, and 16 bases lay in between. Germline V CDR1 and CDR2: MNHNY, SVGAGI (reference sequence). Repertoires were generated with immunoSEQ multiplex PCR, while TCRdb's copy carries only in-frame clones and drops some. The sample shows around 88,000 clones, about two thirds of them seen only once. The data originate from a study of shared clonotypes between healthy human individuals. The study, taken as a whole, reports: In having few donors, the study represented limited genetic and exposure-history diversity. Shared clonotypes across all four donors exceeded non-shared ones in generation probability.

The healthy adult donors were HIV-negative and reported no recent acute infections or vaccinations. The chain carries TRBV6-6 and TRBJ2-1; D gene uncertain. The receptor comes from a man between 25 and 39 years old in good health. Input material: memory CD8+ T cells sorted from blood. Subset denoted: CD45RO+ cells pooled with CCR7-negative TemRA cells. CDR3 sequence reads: CASSPYRNGYNEQFF. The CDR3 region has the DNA TGTGCCAGCAGCCCTTATAGGAACGGTTACAATGAGCAGTTCTTC.